This paragraph reports one T cell receptor (beta chain). In the source study's methods: Reference gene primers were amplified, and this amplification served to estimate nucleated cell counts. This table comes from immunoSEQ multiplex PCR, and its TCRdb copy is limited to in-frame clones, with some not included. V and J calls plus clone size are reproduced from that table; the DNA served to infer D and trimming. The sample lists 200,000 to 250,000 clones, approximately 85% occurring once. This entry is derived from a study of blood T cell repertoires in COVID-19. Across the study: Acute-phase and convalescent COVID-19 samples originated in the United States, Italy and Spain. PBMCs, B-cell-depleted T cells, or T cells provided the cDNA or gDNA that made up the material.

V lost 1 base and J lost 0, with 10 bases in between. The CDR3 loop spans 16 amino acids. Germline V gene sequence: CDR1 MNHNS, CDR2 SASEGT. Source material: peripheral blood. The receptor's source is a man between 35 and 55 years old with acute or convalescent COVID-19. This chain uses TRBV6-1 with TRBJ1-5; no reliable D call. CDR3: CASSEGRGYSNQPQHF. In DNA, the CDR3 is TGTGCCAGCAGTGAAGGCAGAGGTTATAGCAATCAGCCCCAGCATTTT.